This T cell receptor (beta chain) was retrieved from a study of blood T cell repertoires in COVID-19. Study information: Samples representing acute and convalescent COVID-19 were sourced from the United States, Italy and Spain. T cells, B-cell-depleted T cells, or PBMCs supplied cDNA or gDNA.

Original handling: By means of reference gene primer amplification, nucleated cell counts were estimated. Generated by immunoSEQ multiplex PCR, the TCRdb table keeps only in-frame clones and is missing some. That table gives V, J and clone size, and the DNA gave D and trimming. The table shows 150,000 to 200,000 clones, with 92% occurring only once. Sequencing used peripheral blood. This clonotype originated in a man between 25 and 39 years old with COVID-19, enrolled during active disease.

DNA for the CDR3: TGTGCCAGCAGCCTCGACAGGGGGCACGGTCAGCCCCAGCATTTT. Translated, it gives CASSLDRGHGQPQHF. The chain employs TRBV7-9 and TRBJ1-5; TRBD1 agrees at 10 bases. The CDR3 covers 15 residues. Germline V gives CDR1 SEHNR, CDR2 FQNEAQ (reference sequence). V shed 5 bases, J shed 6 bases, and the junction held 7 bases outside the gene matches.